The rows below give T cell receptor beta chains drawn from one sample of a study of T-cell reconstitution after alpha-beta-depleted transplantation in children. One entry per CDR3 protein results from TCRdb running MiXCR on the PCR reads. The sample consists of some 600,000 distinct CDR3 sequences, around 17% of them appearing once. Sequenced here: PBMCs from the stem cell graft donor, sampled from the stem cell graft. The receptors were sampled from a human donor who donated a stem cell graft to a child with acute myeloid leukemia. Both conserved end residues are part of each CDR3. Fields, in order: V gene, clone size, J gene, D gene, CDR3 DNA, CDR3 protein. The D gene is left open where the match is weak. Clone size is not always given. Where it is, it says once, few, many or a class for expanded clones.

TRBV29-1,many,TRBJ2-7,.,TGCAGCGTGGGGGGACAAGAAGTCTACGAGCAGTACTTC,CSVGGQEVYEQYF
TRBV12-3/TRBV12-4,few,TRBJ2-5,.,TGTGCCAGCAGTTTAGAGGGTTGGGCAGCCAGGGACCAAGAGACCCAGTACTTC,CASSLEGWAARDQETQYF
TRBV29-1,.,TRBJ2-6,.,TGCAGCGTTGTAAACTCTGGGGCCAACGTCCTGACTTTC,CSVVNSGANVLTF
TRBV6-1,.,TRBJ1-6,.,TGTGCCAGCAGCCCTGGGAAGGAAAAGGCGGGAAATTCACCCCTCCACTTT,CASSPGKEKAGNSPLHF
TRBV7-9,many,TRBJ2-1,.,TGTGCCAGCAGCTTTATTGGGCGGATCTCCTACAATGAGCAGTTCTTC,CASSFIGRISYNEQFF
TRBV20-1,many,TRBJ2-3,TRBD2,TGCAGTGCTATAAGCGGGGTGGGCACAGATACGCAGTATTTT,CSAISGVGTDTQYF
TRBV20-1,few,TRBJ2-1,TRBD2,TGCAGTGCTAGAGATACGGGACTAGCGGTAGATGAGCAGTTCTTC,CSARDTGLAVDEQFF
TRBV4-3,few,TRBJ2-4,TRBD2,TGCGCCAGCAGCCAATCGGGAGGAAACATTCAGTACTTC,CASSQSGGNIQYF
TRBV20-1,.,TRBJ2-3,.,TGCAGGATGAAAAGCGGCACAGATACGCAGTATTTT,CRMKSGTDTQYF
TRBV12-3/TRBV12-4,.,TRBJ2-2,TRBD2,TGTGCCAGCACCACAGCGGGGCGGAACACCGGGGACCTGTTTTTT,CASTTAGRNTGDLFF
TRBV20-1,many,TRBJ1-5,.,TGCAGTGCTAGGAGGGGTTCTCAGCCCCAGCATTTT,CSARRGSQPQHF
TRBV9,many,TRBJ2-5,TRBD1,TGTGCCAGCAGCGCGGGACAGGGTTTGCCTGAGACCCAGTACTTC,CASSAGQGLPETQYF
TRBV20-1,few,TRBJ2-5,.,TGCAGTGCTAGCCCACGGAGAGGGGGGGGCAATTCAGAGACCCAGTACTTC,CSASPRRGGGNSETQYF
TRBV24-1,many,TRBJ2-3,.,TGTGCCACCAGTGATTTGTCGTCCTCAGCCACAGATACGCAGTATTTT,CATSDLSSSATDTQYF